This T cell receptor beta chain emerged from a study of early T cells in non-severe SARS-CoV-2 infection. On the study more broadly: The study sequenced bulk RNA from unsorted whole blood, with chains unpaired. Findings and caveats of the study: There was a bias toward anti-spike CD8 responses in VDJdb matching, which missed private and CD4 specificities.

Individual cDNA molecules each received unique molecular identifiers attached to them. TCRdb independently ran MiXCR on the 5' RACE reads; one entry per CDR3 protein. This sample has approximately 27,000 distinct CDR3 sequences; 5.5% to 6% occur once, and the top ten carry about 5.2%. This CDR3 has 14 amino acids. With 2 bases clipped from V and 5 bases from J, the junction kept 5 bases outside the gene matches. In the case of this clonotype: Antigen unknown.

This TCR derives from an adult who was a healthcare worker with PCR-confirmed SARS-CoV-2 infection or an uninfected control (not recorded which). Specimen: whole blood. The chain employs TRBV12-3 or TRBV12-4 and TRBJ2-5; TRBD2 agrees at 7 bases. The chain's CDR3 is CASSLTLAEETQYF. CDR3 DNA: TGTGCCAGCAGTTTAACTCTAGCGGAGGAGACCCAGTACTTC.